This T cell receptor beta chain is drawn from a study of blood T cell repertoires in COVID-19. On the study more broadly: The study drew acute and convalescent COVID-19 samples from the United States, Italy and Spain. Sample material is recorded as cDNA or gDNA derived from T cells, B-cell-depleted T cells, or PBMCs.

Seattle patients were enrolled while actively infected and followed longitudinally. How the authors handled the data: The assay estimated nucleated cells by amplifying reference gene primers. Repertoires were generated with immunoSEQ multiplex PCR, while TCRdb's copy carries only in-frame clones and drops some. V and J calls and clone size are copied from that table; D and trimming were computed from the DNA. The sample carries 250,000 to 350,000 clones, 65% to 85% recorded once. Source material: peripheral blood. The sequence was collected from a human donor with COVID-19, enrolled during active disease. The donor label of this sample is uncertain.

Here the CDR3 reads CASSLGQSNYGYTF. The CDR3 DNA is TGTGCCAGCAGTTTAGGGCAGTCGAACTATGGCTACACCTTC. The V call is TRBV27, the J call TRBJ1-2, with D unresolved. This CDR3 region has 14 residues. Germline values: CDR1 MNHEY, CDR2 SMNVEV (reference sequence). The V and J ends lost 2 bases and 2 bases respectively, with 9 bases between them.